These 24 T cell receptor beta chains share one sample of origin, sequenced in a study of CD8+CD57+ T cells in acquired aplastic anemia. Using genomic DNA as the template, TCR beta VDJ and CDR3 profiling was carried out. TCRdb reanalysed the reads using MiXCR and keeps one entry per CDR3 protein. The sample includes 250,000 to 300,000 distinct CDR3 sequences, approximately 55% seen only once; the top ten take around 7.6%. The material sequenced was sorted CD4+, CD8+, or CD8+CD57+ T cells (not recorded which) from PBMCs. The receptors were gathered from a human donor with severe aplastic anemia or a healthy control (not recorded which).

This clonotype was recorded many times. This chain uses TRBV6-5 with TRBJ2-7, with 10 bases that match TRBD2. The CDR3 has 17 residues. Unmatched junction bases numbered 11, after V lost 1 base and J lost 5 bases. The germline CDR1 and CDR2 sequences are MNHEY and SVGAGI. The CDR3 sequence is CASSYLMSGGAFHEQYF. CDR3 DNA sequence: TGTGCCAGCAGTTACTTGATGAGCGGGGGGGCCTTCCACGAGCAGTACTTC.

This clonotype was found a few times. The chain has TRBV4-1 and TRBJ1-6, with a possible D match to TRBD1 (5 bases). The V gene's germline CDR1 is MGHRA and CDR2 YSYEKL. V shed 0 bases and J shed 9 bases, with 12 bases lying between them. The CDR3 sequence is 15 residues long. CDR3 DNA sequence: TGCGCCAGCAGCCAAGATGGCCAGGGTGGTTCACCCCTCCACTTT. Protein sequence: CASSQDGQGGSPLHF.

The J gene is TRBJ2-3, the V gene TRBV7-2; no firm D call. Trimming cost V 5 bases and J 6 bases, with 6 bases left between them. Germline V gene sequence: CDR1 SGHTA, CDR2 FQGNSA. There are 11 residues in the CDR3. DNA for the CDR3: TGTGCCAGCAGCCAGTTCGATACGCAGTATTTT. It codes for CASSQFDTQYF. Drawing the rest from reference TRBV7-2 and TRBJ2-3, the complete variable domain is GAGVSQSPSNKVTEKGKDVELRCDPISGHTALYWYRQSLGQGLEFLIYFQGNSAPDKSGLPSDRFSAERTGGSVSTLTIQRTQQEDSAVYLCASSQFDTQYFGPGTRLTVL.

This clonotype was observed a few times. The chain is built from TRBV9 and TRBJ1-6; 7 nucleotides agree with TRBD1. Trimming took 4 bases from V and 7 from J; bases not matched to a gene: 5. The CDR3 is 14 residues long. In germline, CDR1 is SGDLS, CDR2 YYNGEE. The CDR3 spells CASSTGAVNSPLHF. The CDR3 DNA reads TGTGCCAGCAGCACAGGGGCGGTGAATTCACCCCTCCACTTT.

This clonotype has a count of ten or more. The chain is built from TRBV19 and TRBJ1-5, with 7 positions matching TRBD1. J was trimmed by 0 bases and V by 6 bases; bases with no gene match: 11. The germline gives CDR1 LNHDA, CDR2 SQIVND (reference sequence). The CDR3 is made up of 17 amino acids. As DNA, the CDR3 is TGTGCCAGTAGGATGATCGGGACAGTCTATAGCAATCAGCCCCAGCATTTT. Amino acid sequence: CASRMIGTVYSNQPQHF.

This rearrangement joins TRBV7-9 to TRBJ2-7, with 10 bases lining up with TRBD2. This CDR3 is built from 17 residues. The germline gives CDR1 SEHNR, CDR2 FQNEAQ (reference sequence). J gave up 2 bases and V 2 bases, and 9 bases lay outside the gene matches. In DNA form, the CDR3 reads TGTGCCAGCAGCTTAATACTAGCGGGGCCTCCCGCCTACGAGCAGTACTTC. It encodes CASSLILAGPPAYEQYF.

V usage is TRBV11-3 and J usage is TRBJ2-5; TRBD2 matches at 8 bases. CDR3 size: 16 residues. The germline V gene encodes CDR1 SGHNT and CDR2 YENEEA. The J segment lost 5 bases and the V segment lost 5 bases, leaving 13 bases of the junction unmatched. The CDR3 DNA is TGTGCCAGCAGCCTCCGCCCCGGGACTAGGGGCGAGACCCAGTACTTC. Encoded protein: CASSLRPGTRGETQYF.

V gene TRBV7-2 combines with J gene TRBJ2-5; TRBD1 or TRBD2 may be the D gene (5 bases each). Trimming left V 5 bases short and J 5 bases short, with 15 bases between. The V gene's germline CDR1 is SGHTA and CDR2 FQGNSA. The CDR3 totals 14 residues. The chain's CDR3 is CASSGGRTGETQYF. DNA for the CDR3: TGTGCCAGCAGCGGGGGACGAACGGGGGAGACCCAGTACTTC.

The chain carries TRBV7-4 and TRBJ1-6; no reliable D call. V lost 5 bases and J lost 11, with 10 bases in between. Germline CDR1 and CDR2: SGHVT and SQSDAQ. The CDR3 consists of 12 residues. CDR3 sequence reads: CASSPPGTPLHF. The CDR3 region has the DNA TGTGCCAGCAGCCCACCGGGCACACCCCTCCACTTT.

Concerning this clonotype itself: Sequence at one end of the junction differs from germline and may be a read error. The chain uses TRBV29-1 and TRBJ1-2; D not certain. The CDR3 has 10 residues. Germline assignment: CDR1 SQVTM and CDR2 ANQGSEA. The CDR3 spells CSVSTPSEGF. DNA for the CDR3: TGCAGCGTATCAACCCCCAGCGAGGGCTTC.

V and J are TRBV2 and TRBJ2-3, with D hard to call. The CDR3 is made up of 13 amino acids. Trimming took 4 bases from V and 1 from J, leaving 6 bases between them. The germline V gene encodes CDR1 SNHLY and CDR2 FYNNEI. This CDR3 reads CASSVSRTDTQYF. The CDR3 nucleotides are TGTGCCAGCAGTGTCAGCCGCACAGATACGCAGTATTTT.

The J gene is TRBJ1-5, the V gene TRBV19; tentatively, D is TRBD1 (6 bases). The CDR3 has 13 residues. Deletions cut 4 bases from V and 7 bases from J, with 11 bases between. Per germline, CDR1 LNHDA and CDR2 SQIVND (reference sequence). CDR3 protein: CASSKGGQQPQHF. The CDR3, as DNA: TGTGCCAGTAGTAAAGGGGGGCAACAGCCCCAGCATTTT.

The chain joins TRBV29-1 to TRBJ2-7; 9 bases line up with TRBD1. The germline V gene encodes CDR1 SQVTM and CDR2 ANQGSEA. With V trimmed by 6 bases and J by 1 base, 7 bases remained unmatched. The CDR3 has 14 residues. The CDR3 nucleotides read TGCAGCGTCGACCCGGGACAGGGTTCCTACGAGCAGTACTTC. The encoded protein is CSVDPGQGSYEQYF.

This clonotype was observed a single time. This chain uses TRBV19 with TRBJ1-6; TRBD1 is a possible D gene (6 bases). The CDR3 is 15 amino acids. Trimming took 3 bases from V and 10 from J, leaving 16 bases between them. CDR1 and CDR2 (germline): LNHDA, SQIVND (reference sequence). The CDR3 spells CASSIGGAKGSPLHF. CDR3 sequence (DNA): TGTGCCAGTAGTATCGGGGGGGCAAAGGGCTCACCCCTCCACTTT.

Regarding this clonotype: Without the conserved terminal phenylalanine or tryptophan, this CDR3 likely stems from a read error. This chain connects TRBV24-1 to TRBJ2-5; D is undetermined. V was cut by 5 bases and J by 0 bases, with 12 bases left in between. Germline V CDR1 and CDR2: KGHDR, SFDVKD. The CDR3 is 15 residues long. The CDR3 is CATSASTVYQETQYL. In DNA, the CDR3 is TGTGCCACCAGTGCTTCCACCGTGTACCAAGAGACCCAGTACCTC.

This clonotype was seen only a few times. This chain links TRBV20-1 with TRBJ1-5; D is possibly TRBD1 (6 bases). Germline assignment: CDR1 DFQATT and CDR2 SNEGSKA (reference sequence). This CDR3 has 14 amino acids. The ends were cut back, 6 bases at V and 0 bases at J, with 12 bases in the middle. CDR3 DNA sequence: TGCAGTGCCCGTCCAGGGGCTAGCAATCAGCCCCAGCATTTT. It translates to CSARPGASNQPQHF.

The sample holds a few counts of this clonotype. The chain recombines TRBV5-1 with TRBJ1-3, with 8 bases fitting TRBD1. The length of the CDR3 is 17 residues. CDR1 is SGHRS, CDR2 YFSETQ, per germline. Trimming took 9 bases from V and 2 from J; bases not matched to a gene: 16. As DNA, the CDR3 is TGCGCCATCGGGACAGGAGGTCTTTTCGTTACTGGAAACACCATATATTTT. Protein product: CAIGTGGLFVTGNTIYF.

This chain joins TRBV7-8 and TRBJ2-7; 7 nucleotides align to TRBD1. Per the germline V gene, CDR1 is SGHVS and CDR2 is FQNEAQ. CDR3 size: 14 residues. Unmatched junction bases numbered 7, after V lost 1 base and J lost 7 bases. The CDR3 sequence is CASSLGTGLGEQYF. The CDR3 bases are TGTGCCAGCAGCTTAGGGACAGGTTTGGGAGAGCAGTACTTC.

This clonotype showed up just a few times. The V call is TRBV20-1, the J call TRBJ2-7; tentatively, D is TRBD2 (5 bases). The CDR3 is 15 residues long. The V and J ends lost 6 bases and 0 bases respectively, with 18 bases between them. Germline V gene sequence: CDR1 DFQATT, CDR2 SNEGSKA (reference sequence). CDR3 loop: CSATRTDRGSYEQYF. Here the CDR3 DNA reads TGCAGTGCAACCCGGACTGATAGAGGCTCCTACGAGCAGTACTTC.

The chain carries TRBV7-6 and TRBJ1-2; no clear D gene. The CDR3 has 13 residues. The V end was cut by 6 bases, the J end by 2 bases, with 10 bases between. Germline CDR1 and CDR2: SGHVS and FNYEAQ. This CDR3 is CASSHTENYGYTF. CDR3 bases: TGTGCCAGCAGTCACACAGAGAACTATGGCTACACCTTC.

Notes on this clonotype: Mismatch with germline at one junction end may stem from a read error. For the CDR3, the DNA is TGTGCCAGCAGCTTAGGCCGACAGGGGAGTAGGGCTTACGAGCAGTGCTTC. Translation gives CASSLGRQGSRAYEQCF. The chain combines TRBV7-2 with TRBJ2-7; 8 bases fit TRBD1. Germline V gene lookup returns CDR1 SGHTA and CDR2 FQGNSA. The CDR3 contains 17 residues.

The V and J genes are TRBV4-1 and TRBJ2-7, with 8 nucleotides matching TRBD1. The germline V gene has CDR1 MGHRA and CDR2 YSYEKL. After removal of 6 bases from V and 3 bases from J, the junction contained 7 bases not matched to a gene. The CDR3 extends over 14 amino acids. The CDR3 is CASRFGTGDYEQYF. The CDR3 bases are TGCGCCAGCAGGTTTGGGACAGGAGACTACGAGCAGTACTTC.

This rearrangement joins TRBV20-1 to TRBJ2-7, with D possibly TRBD2 on 5 matching bases. CDR3 length equals 13 residues. CDR1 DFQATT and CDR2 SNEGSKA come from the germline V gene (reference sequence). The V gene lost 2 bases and the J gene lost 6 bases, with 14 bases spanning the gap. CDR3 amino acids: CSARPTSGSEQYF. As DNA, the CDR3 is TGCAGTGCTAGACCGACTTCGGGGTCCGAGCAGTACTTC.

This chain links TRBV20-1 with TRBJ2-1; 7 bases map to TRBD2. CDR1 and CDR2 (germline): DFQATT, SNEGSKA (reference sequence). V shed 0 bases, J shed 7 bases, and the junction held 6 bases outside the gene matches. This CDR3 spans 14 amino acids. CDR3: CSARDGRERNEQFF. DNA of the CDR3: TGCAGTGCTAGAGATGGGCGGGAGAGGAATGAGCAGTTCTTC.